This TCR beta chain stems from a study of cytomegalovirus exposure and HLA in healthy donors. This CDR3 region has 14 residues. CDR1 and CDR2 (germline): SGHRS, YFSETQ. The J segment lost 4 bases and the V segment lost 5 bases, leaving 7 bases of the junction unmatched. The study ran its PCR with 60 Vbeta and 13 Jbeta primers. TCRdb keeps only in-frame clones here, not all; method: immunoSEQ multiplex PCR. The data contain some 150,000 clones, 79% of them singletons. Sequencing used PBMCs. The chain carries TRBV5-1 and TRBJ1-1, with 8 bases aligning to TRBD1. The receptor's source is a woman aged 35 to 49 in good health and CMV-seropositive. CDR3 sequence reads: CASRRTGQGTEAFF. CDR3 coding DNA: TGCGCCAGCAGACGGACCGGACAGGGCACTGAAGCTTTCTTT.